This T cell receptor beta chain was sequenced in a study of T cells expressing NK-cell markers. TCRdb reprocessed the 5' RACE reads, with one entry per CDR3 protein and no DNA. Its listing shows about 110,000 distinct CDR3 sequences. Germline V gene sequence: CDR1 SEHNR, CDR2 FQNEAQ (reference sequence). The CDR3 consists of 15 residues. The material sequenced was blood T cells: a sorted CD56 or NKG2C T cell subset, CD4+ or CD8+ T cells, or bulk PBMC T cells (not recorded which). The chain couples TRBV7-9 to TRBJ2-5. The sequence derives from a woman aged 18 to 75 in good health. CDR3 in amino acids: CASSLATGTKETQYF.